This T cell receptor beta chain was captured in a study of blood T cell repertoires in COVID-19. Source study methods: Nucleated cell counts were estimated from reference gene primer amplification. Repertoires were generated with immunoSEQ multiplex PCR, while TCRdb's copy carries only in-frame clones and drops some. The V and J calls and clone size are taken from that table; D and trimming were inferred from the DNA. The table records 150,000 or so clones, about four fifths of them present only once. This clone occurred a few times. Germline CDR1 is SEHNR and CDR2 is FQNEAQ (reference sequence). The V segment lost 6 bases and the J segment 9 bases; nucleotides outside the gene matches: 18. The CDR3 is made up of 17 amino acids.

The chain carries TRBV7-9 and TRBJ2-1; 9 nucleotides line up with TRBD2. Sequenced sample: peripheral blood. This clonotype was obtained from a woman aged 55-69 years with acute or convalescent COVID-19. CDR3 nucleotides: TGTGCCAGCAGACCTACTGGGGCTAGCGGGGAGGGCGGTGAGCAGTTCTTC. This gives the protein CASRPTGASGEGGEQFF.